Each of the 15 T cell receptor beta chains below was sequenced from the same sample in a study of T cell repertoires in ileal Crohn's disease. Profiled with immunoSEQ multiplex PCR; TCRdb holds only in-frame clones, not every one. The sample holds some 6,600 clones; about 80% are singletons and the top ten take over 9%. Specified time point: inflamed ileum from the surgical specimen. The sequenced sample was ileal tissue. Receptor source: an adult with Crohn's disease.

The count of this clone is one. V gene TRBV18 combines with J gene TRBJ1-1; no reliable D call. V lost 3 bases and J lost 1, with 6 bases in between. Germline assignment: CDR1 KGHSH and CDR2 LQKENI. The CDR3 totals 13 residues. The CDR3 DNA reads as TGTGCCAGCTCACCCGACCAGAACACTGAAGCTTTCTTT. It yields the protein CASSPDQNTEAFF.

The rearrangement links TRBV4-1 to TRBJ2-7; 7 bases align to TRBD2. With V trimmed by 1 base and J by 4 bases, 7 bases remained unmatched. The CDR3 contains 15 residues. The germline CDR1 and CDR2 sequences are MGHRA and YSYEKL. CDR3 in DNA: TGCGCCAGCAGCCAAGCTCCTAGCGGAAAATACGAGCAGTACTTC. This encodes CASSQAPSGKYEQYF.

This sequence joins TRBV7-2 and TRBJ2-5; D unresolved. The V end lost 4 bases, the J end lost 0 bases, and 6 bases lay between the germline ends. Germline assignment: CDR1 SGHTA and CDR2 FQGNSA. There are 13 residues in the CDR3. CDR3 nucleotides: TGTGCCAGCAGCTCCCCTAACCAAGAGACCCAGTACTTC. Amino acids: CASSSPNQETQYF.

The chain is built from TRBV5-1 and TRBJ2-5; possible D gene TRBD1, 5 bases. Between the trimmed V and J ends, which lost 0 bases and 4 bases, there was a span of 10 bases. The CDR3 spans 14 residues. Germline V lookup: CDR1 SGHRS, CDR2 YFSETQ. CDR3 sequence: CASSLEGLLETQYF. The CDR3 region has the DNA TGCGCCAGCAGCTTGGAGGGGCTTTTAGAGACCCAGTACTTC.

The V call is TRBV4-2, the J call TRBJ2-3; tentative D call: TRBD1 (5 bases). V gave up 1 base and J gave up 4 bases, with 15 bases separating them. Germline lookup yields CDR1 LGHNA and CDR2 YNFKEQ. The CDR3 contains 16 residues. CDR3 DNA sequence: TGTGCCAGCAGCCAAGCCGACCCAACAGGTGCAGATACGCAGTATTTT. This codes for CASSQADPTGADTQYF.

This chain joins TRBV7-8 and TRBJ2-7; D remains unclear. V lost 5 bases and J lost 2, with 13 bases in between. The CDR3 runs to 14 residues. Germline lookup yields CDR1 SGHVS and CDR2 FQNEAQ. The CDR3 spells CASSLLTNPYEQYF. The DNA of the CDR3 is TGTGCCAGCAGCCTCCTTACCAACCCCTACGAGCAGTACTTC.

The chain is built from TRBV5-6 and TRBJ1-3, with D perhaps matching TRBD1 (6 bases). Germline CDR1 reads SGHDT; CDR2 reads YYEEEE. The V and J ends lost 3 bases and 3 bases respectively, with 10 bases between them. The CDR3 has 14 amino acids. CDR3 in DNA: TGTGCCAGCAGCTCCCGGGGGCTTGGAAACACCATATATTTT. Protein sequence: CASSSRGLGNTIYF.

V usage is TRBV19 and J usage is TRBJ1-2; D may be TRBD1 (5 bases). Trimming took off 5 bases at V and 4 bases at J, with 23 bases between the two ends. From germline, CDR1 is LNHDA and CDR2 SQIVND (reference sequence). The CDR3 extends over 17 amino acids. This chain's CDR3 is CASSPRGRGGSFYGYTF. Written as DNA, the CDR3 is TGTGCCAGTAGTCCCCGGGGGAGAGGCGGATCTTTCTATGGCTACACCTTC.

V usage is TRBV7-8 and J usage is TRBJ1-1, with D perhaps TRBD1 (5 bases). Germline-derived CDR1 and CDR2 are SGHVS and FQNEAQ. V lost 2 bases and J lost 3, with 16 bases in between. The CDR3 has 16 residues. The CDR3 DNA sequence: TGTGCCAGCAGCTTACCAGGGTCTCAGGAAGACACTGAAGCTTTCTTT. It is translated as CASSLPGSQEDTEAFF.

V is TRBV5-1 and J is TRBJ1-6; D remains ambiguous. CDR1 and CDR2 from the germline V gene are SGHRS and YFSETQ. CDR3 length: 14 amino acids. With 0 bases removed from V and 7 bases from J, the gap between germline ends came to 8 bases. CDR3 sequence (DNA): TGCGCCAGCAGCTTGGCACTCAGCAATTCACCCCTCCACTTT. Encoded protein: CASSLALSNSPLHF.

This clone was counted once. The V gene is TRBV28, the J gene TRBJ2-5; no clear D gene. V gave up 6 bases and J gave up 5 bases, with 7 bases separating them. Germline V lookup: CDR1 MDHEN, CDR2 SYDVKM. The CDR3 consists of 11 residues. CDR3 sequence (DNA): TGTGCCAGCAGGTCGCTTGAGACCCAGTACTTC. Amino acid sequence: CASRSLETQYF. Supplemented by reference TRBV28 and TRBJ2-5, the full variable domain reads DVKVTQSSRYLVKRTGEKVFLECVQDMDHENMFWYRQDPGLGLRLIYFSYDVKMKEKGDIPEGYSVSREKKERFSLILESASTNQTSMYLCASRSLETQYFGPGTRLLVL.

This chain links TRBV6-4 with TRBJ2-3, with D possibly matching TRBD1 (5 bases). The CDR3 is 13 residues long. V was cut by 5 bases and J by 0 bases, with 6 bases left in between. Germline V gene lookup returns CDR1 MRHNA and CDR2 SNTAGT. DNA of the CDR3: TGTGCCAGCAGTCGACAGAGCACAGATACGCAGTATTTT. This gives the protein CASSRQSTDTQYF.

The chain is built from TRBV5-4 and TRBJ2-3; TRBD1 might be the D (6 bases). Germline V gene sequence: CDR1 SGHNT, CDR2 YYREEE (reference sequence). The ends were cut back, 4 bases at V and 2 bases at J, with 11 bases in the middle. The CDR3 totals 14 residues. CDR3 nucleotides: TGTGCCAGCAGCATAGGACAGATCACAGATACGCAGTATTTT. Protein product: CASSIGQITDTQYF.

The V gene is TRBV6-5, the J gene TRBJ1-5; a weak D match, TRBD1 (5 bases). CDR3 length equals 13 residues. Germline V gene sequence: CDR1 MNHEY, CDR2 SVGAGI. The V gene lost 6 bases and the J gene lost 1 base, with 7 bases spanning the gap. DNA for the CDR3: TGTGCCAGCAGGGGGCCCAGCAATCAGCCCCAGCATTTT. It yields the protein CASRGPSNQPQHF.

The chain links TRBV5-4 to TRBJ2-3, with 12 bases that match TRBD2. This CDR3 has 15 amino acids. The V segment lost 4 bases and the J segment 6 bases; nucleotides outside the gene matches: 6. CDR1 and CDR2 (germline): SGHNT, YYREEE (reference sequence). The CDR3 protein is CASSPWTSGVDTQYF. The CDR3 DNA reads as TGTGCCAGCAGCCCCTGGACTAGCGGGGTGGATACGCAGTATTTT.